Following are 16 T cell receptor beta chains from one sample sequenced in a study of T-cell memory formation after mild COVID-19 (dated by TCRdb to the early 2020s). Library creation used 5' RACE. TCRdb names Illumina NovaSeq 6000 as the instrument used. The raw public reads went through TCRdb reprocessing: fastp at Q25, MiXCR clone calling, in-frame beta chains kept. When rows share a CDR3 protein, they turn into one entry using the most common DNA and genes. Counted in this sample were about 540,000 distinct CDR3 sequences; 20% of them appeared once. The top ten clones comprise roughly an eighth of the sample. The source material was PBMCs or a T cell subset sorted from them (not recorded which). The receptors were gathered from an adult woman who had mild COVID-19 (a few samples of this study predate the infection). The sample titles of this study are shuffled in the database, so cell type and time point are left out; the donor was told from shared clones.

The V and J genes are TRBV2 and TRBJ1-5; perhaps TRBD1 as D (6 bases). V was shortened by 5 bases and J by 0 bases, with 14 bases between the two germline ends. The CDR3 extends over 16 amino acids. Germline V gives CDR1 SNHLY, CDR2 FYNNEI. This CDR3 reads CASSRDRFYSNQPQHF. Written as DNA, the CDR3 is TGTGCCAGCAGTCGAGACAGGTTCTATAGCAATCAGCCCCAGCATTTT.

The table lists this clonotype with a few counts. This chain uses TRBV30 with TRBJ2-2; D ambiguous. V lost 1 base to trimming and J lost 5 bases, with 17 bases between them. From germline, CDR1 is GTSNPN and CDR2 SVGIG (reference sequence). The length of the CDR3 is 16 residues. The CDR3 loop is CAWSAPGFRATGELFF. The CDR3 nucleotides read TGTGCCTGGAGTGCCCCAGGTTTTCGGGCGACCGGGGAGCTGTTTTTT. Full variable domain (remainder filled in from reference TRBV30 and TRBJ2-2): SQTIHQWPATLVQPVGSPLSLECTVEGTSNPNLYWYRQAAGRGLQLLFYSVGIGQISSEVPQNLSASRPQDRQFILSSKKLLLSDSGFYLCAWSAPGFRATGELFFGEGSRLTVL.

This clonotype was seen a few times. This chain joins TRBV7-9 and TRBJ2-1, with a weak D call TRBD1 (8 bases). V lost 4 bases to trimming and J lost 6 bases, with 22 bases between them. Germline CDR1 is SEHNR and CDR2 is FQNEAQ (reference sequence). The CDR3 has 17 residues. CDR3 coding DNA: TGTGCCAGCAGCTCTCGACCGGAGAACAGGGGGGGCAATGAGCAGTTCTTC. Protein product: CASSSRPENRGGNEQFF.

This chain connects TRBV19 to TRBJ2-2; D call uncertain. Between the trimmed V and J ends, which lost 7 bases and 2 bases, there was a span of 11 bases. This CDR3 spans 14 amino acids. CDR1 LNHDA and CDR2 SQIVND come from the germline V gene (reference sequence). CDR3 in amino acids: CASNPGSNTGELFF. CDR3 sequence (DNA): TGTGCCAGTAATCCGGGCAGCAACACCGGGGAGCTGTTTTTT. Full variable domain (missing parts from reference TRBV19 and TRBJ2-2): DGGITQSPKYLFRKEGQNVTLSCEQNLNHDAMYWYRQDPGQGLRLIYYSQIVNDFQKGDIAEGYSVSREKKESFPLTVTSAQKNPTAFYLCASNPGSNTGELFFGEGSRLTVL.

This clonotype was detected only a few times. This sequence joins TRBV7-2 and TRBJ2-7; D unclear. With 1 base removed from V and 3 bases from J, the gap between germline ends came to 7 bases. The CDR3 spans 13 residues. Germline assignment: CDR1 SGHTA and CDR2 FQGNSA. This chain's CDR3 is CASSLGVNYEQYF. The CDR3 nucleotides read TGTGCCAGCAGCTTAGGCGTTAACTACGAGCAGTACTTC.

This clonotype was seen only a few times. V gene TRBV5-1 combines with J gene TRBJ2-1; perhaps TRBD1 as D (6 bases). The CDR3 has 12 residues. The germline CDR1 and CDR2 sequences are SGHRS and YFSETQ. V was pared by 0 bases and J by 13 bases, with 11 bases between. The CDR3 DNA sequence: TGCGCCAGCAGCTTGGGTACGGACAGTCAGTTCTTC. It yields the protein CASSLGTDSQFF. Full variable domain (missing parts from reference TRBV5-1 and TRBJ2-1): KAGVTQTPRYLIKTRGQQVTLSCSPISGHRSVSWYQQTPGQGLQFLFEYFSETQRNKGNFPGRFSGRQFSNSRSEMNVSTLELGDSALYLCASSLGTDSQFFGPGTRLTVL.

This clonotype was observed a few times. The chain is built from TRBV12-3 or TRBV12-4 and TRBJ1-2; possibly TRBD1 for D (6 bases). V was cut by 4 bases and J by 7 bases, with 19 bases left in between. The CDR3 totals 15 residues. The CDR3 sequence is CASSWTGRRGGGYTF. For the CDR3, the DNA is TGTGCCAGCAGTTGGACGGGACGCAGGGGCGGTGGCTACACCTTC.

The chain uses TRBV4-1 and TRBJ2-7; the D gene is possibly TRBD2 (5 bases). The CDR3 loop spans 15 amino acids. The ends were cut back, 1 base at V and 3 bases at J, with 13 bases in the middle. Germline values: CDR1 MGHRA, CDR2 YSYEKL. The CDR3 DNA is TGCGCCAGCAGCCAAGGCCCGGGGAACGGCTACGAGCAGTACTTC. It yields the protein CASSQGPGNGYEQYF.

The chain has TRBV6-5 and TRBJ2-2; D gene uncertain. The CDR3 runs to 13 residues. The V gene's germline CDR1 is MNHEY and CDR2 SVGAGI. V was shortened by 6 bases and J by 6 bases, with 11 bases between the two germline ends. CDR3 sequence: CASSPNGSGELFF. The CDR3, as DNA: TGTGCCAGCAGCCCCAATGGGTCCGGGGAGCTGTTTTTT.

This clonotype was counted between two and nine times. V gene TRBV29-1 combines with J gene TRBJ2-3, with D maybe TRBD2 (6 bases). Between the trimmed V and J ends, which lost 4 bases and 6 bases, there was a span of 17 bases. Germline V gives CDR1 SQVTM, CDR2 ANQGSEA. The CDR3 has 14 amino acids. CDR3 in DNA: TGCAGCGTTGTAGGGGACGGAGGGGCGGATACGCAGTATTTT. Amino acids: CSVVGDGGADTQYF.

The sample holds a few counts of this clonotype. This chain connects TRBV20-1 to TRBJ1-2; 7 bases match TRBD1. This CDR3 has 12 amino acids. Germline V gives CDR1 DFQATT, CDR2 SNEGSKA (reference sequence). CDR3 residues: CRVTGFVYGYTF. The CDR3 nucleotides are TGCAGAGTGACAGGGTTTGTGTATGGCTACACCTTC.

This chain links TRBV24-1 with TRBJ2-1, with D unresolved. The CDR3 covers 16 residues. Germline V gene sequence: CDR1 KGHDR, CDR2 SFDVKD. V dropped 1 base and J dropped 8 bases, with 17 bases sitting between them. CDR3 loop: CATSDFSPHKSDEQFF. CDR3 bases: TGTGCCACCAGTGATTTCTCACCCCACAAGAGCGATGAGCAGTTCTTC.

This clonotype was detected only a few times. The chain is built from TRBV12-3 or TRBV12-4 and TRBJ1-6; D is possibly TRBD1 (5 bases). The ends were cut back, 6 bases at V and 7 bases at J, with 10 bases in the middle. This CDR3 comprises 13 residues. Written as DNA, the CDR3 is TGTGCCAGCAGCGAGACAGAGAATTCACCCCTCCACTTT. It encodes CASSETENSPLHF.

For this clonotype: A much larger clone differs from this one at a single base, so this may be a read error. The rearrangement joins TRBV2 to TRBJ1-1; 12 nucleotides line up with TRBD1. Germline V lookup: CDR1 SNHLY, CDR2 FYNNEI. The CDR3 sequence is 16 residues long. The CDR3 nucleotides are TGTGACAGCAGTGGGGACAGGGGGCTGTTGAACACTGAAGCTTTCTTT. The encoded protein is CDSSGDRGLLNTEAFF.

This clonotype has just a few counts. This rearrangement joins TRBV18 to TRBJ2-7; D call uncertain. CDR1 KGHSH and CDR2 LQKENI come from the germline V gene. The CDR3 is 14 residues long. V was shortened by 4 bases and J by 6 bases, with 16 bases between the two germline ends. The CDR3 spells CASSRETPPGEQYF. As DNA, the CDR3 is TGTGCCAGCTCACGCGAGACCCCCCCTGGCGAGCAGTACTTC. Based on the CDR3 plus reference TRBV18 and TRBJ2-7, the full variable domain is NAGVMQNPRHLVRRRGQEARLRCSPMKGHSHVYWYRQLPEEGLKFMVYLQKENIIDESGMPKERFSAEFPKEGPSILRIQQVVRGDSAAYFCASSRETPPGEQYFGPGTRLTVT.

The CDR3 loop is CASSLVPSRTSTDTQYF. CDR3 nucleotides: TGCGCCAGCAGCTTGGTGCCTTCTAGAACTAGCACAGATACGCAGTATTTT. This chain uses TRBV5-1 with TRBJ2-3; D not resolved. From germline, CDR1 is SGHRS and CDR2 YFSETQ. The CDR3 length is 17 residues. V gave up 0 bases and J gave up 0 bases, with 14 bases separating them.